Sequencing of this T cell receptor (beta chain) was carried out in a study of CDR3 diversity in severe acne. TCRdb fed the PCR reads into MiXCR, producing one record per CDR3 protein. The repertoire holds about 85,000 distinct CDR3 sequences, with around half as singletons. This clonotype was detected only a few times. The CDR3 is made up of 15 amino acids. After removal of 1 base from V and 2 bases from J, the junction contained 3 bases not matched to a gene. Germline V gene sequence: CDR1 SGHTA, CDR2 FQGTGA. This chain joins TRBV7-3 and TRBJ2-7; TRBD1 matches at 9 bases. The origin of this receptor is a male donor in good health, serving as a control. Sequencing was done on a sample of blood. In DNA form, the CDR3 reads TGTGCCAGCAGCTTAAAGGGGACAGGGACCTACGAGCAGTACTTC. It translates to CASSLKGTGTYEQYF.